One sample yielded the 22 T cell receptor beta chains listed below, sequenced in a study of T cells in Graves' hyperthyroidism and ophthalmopathy. Researchers amplified the TCR beta CDR3 regions from RNA transcripts. In the first-round RT-PCR of the TCR CDR3, the HTBI primer set was used. Using its own MiXCR run on the multiplex PCR reads, TCRdb lists one record per CDR3 protein. The sample has 490,000 or so distinct CDR3 sequences; approximately 22% are singletons. Sequenced material: blood. These TCRs come from a woman between 70 and 85 years old with Graves' ophthalmopathy.

This clonotype was observed a few times. This chain joins TRBV11-2 and TRBJ2-1; TRBD2 aligns across 8 bases. J was trimmed by 7 bases and V by 5 bases; bases with no gene match: 13. CDR1 is SGHAT and CDR2 is FQNNGV in the germline V gene. This CDR3 is 16 amino acids long. CDR3 nucleotide sequence: TGTGCCAGCAGCCCCGGGACTAGGACCCTTGGTAATGAGCAGTTCTTC. Translated: CASSPGTRTLGNEQFF.

J is TRBJ2-3 and V is TRBV28; the D gene is possibly TRBD2 (5 bases). Germline CDR1 and CDR2: MDHEN and SYDVKM. The CDR3 contains 14 residues. The V and J ends lost 10 bases and 2 bases respectively, with 16 bases between them. This CDR3 reads CATMESGPTDTQYF. The CDR3 nucleotides are TGTGCCACGATGGAGAGCGGCCCCACAGATACGCAGTATTTT.

The gene calls are TRBV10-1 and TRBJ1-5, with 8 bases identical to TRBD1. The V segment lost 8 bases and the J segment 0 bases; nucleotides outside the gene matches: 9. There are 16 residues in the CDR3. CDR1 and CDR2 from the germline V gene are WNHNN and SYGVQD (reference sequence). CDR3 protein: CASRSGGQASNQPQHF. The CDR3 DNA reads as TGCGCCAGCCGGTCAGGGGGACAGGCTAGCAATCAGCCCCAGCATTTT.

The chain joins TRBV7-3 to TRBJ2-1; D is undetermined. Trimming took off 5 bases at V and 8 bases at J, with 10 bases between the two ends. The germline V gene encodes CDR1 SGHTA and CDR2 FQGTGA. The CDR3 has 12 residues. The CDR3 loop is CASSPGRYEQFF. The CDR3, as DNA: TGTGCCAGCAGCCCCGGGCGCTATGAGCAGTTCTTC.

A few counts support this clonotype. This chain joins TRBV28 and TRBJ1-6, with 7 bases aligning to TRBD1. Trimming took 6 bases from V and 8 from J; bases not matched to a gene: 7. Looked up from germline, CDR1 is MDHEN and CDR2 is SYDVKM. CDR3 length equals 14 residues. This CDR3 reads CASRNPQGDSPLHF. CDR3 sequence (DNA): TGTGCCAGCAGAAACCCGCAGGGGGATTCACCCCTCCACTTT.

In its sample, this clonotype was seen a few times. V is TRBV19 and J is TRBJ1-6, with D maybe TRBD1 (5 bases). The CDR3 consists of 15 residues. Germline-derived CDR1 and CDR2 are LNHDA and SQIVND (reference sequence). Trimming removed 2 bases at V and 6 bases at J, with 11 bases between. The CDR3 loop is CASSIRGRSNSPLHF. In DNA form, the CDR3 reads TGTGCCAGTAGTATACGGGGCAGAAGTAATTCACCCCTCCACTTT.

The chain is built from TRBV5-1 and TRBJ2-7; TRBD2 agrees at 9 bases. Trimming at V came to 2 bases and at J to 3 bases, leaving 9 bases not matched to a gene. The CDR3 is made up of 16 amino acids. Germline values: CDR1 SGHRS, CDR2 YFSETQ. The CDR3 DNA follows: TGCGCCAGCAGCTTTCTTAGCGGGAGCAGTGGCTACGAGCAGTACTTC. Translating gives CASSFLSGSSGYEQYF.

This clonotype was counted at least ten times. V usage is TRBV6-1 and J usage is TRBJ1-6, with no clear D. CDR3 length: 14 residues. Trimming removed 5 bases from V and 7 bases from J, with 12 bases in between. From germline, CDR1 is MNHNS and CDR2 SASEGT. CDR3 coding DNA: TGTGCCAGCAGTTATTCAGCGTTGAATTCACCCCTCCACTTT. Translation gives CASSYSALNSPLHF.

This chain connects TRBV7-9 to TRBJ1-4, with 9 bases identical to TRBD1. V was pared by 2 bases and J by 7 bases, with 2 bases of the junction left unmatched. This CDR3 is built from 14 residues. Germline V CDR1 and CDR2: SEHNR, FQNEAQ (reference sequence). This CDR3 reads CASSLWDRAEKLFF. The CDR3 region has the DNA TGTGCCAGCAGCTTATGGGACAGGGCTGAAAAACTGTTTTTT.

This clonotype showed up just a few times. This rearrangement joins TRBV20-1 to TRBJ2-3; 7 nucleotides agree with TRBD2. CDR3 size: 16 residues. The V gene's germline CDR1 is DFQATT and CDR2 SNEGSKA (reference sequence). Trimming removed 3 bases from V and 0 bases from J; junction bases left unmatched: 9. The CDR3 spells CSASDLGRSSTDTQYF. As DNA, the CDR3 is TGCAGTGCTAGCGATCTCGGGAGGTCTAGCACAGATACGCAGTATTTT.

This clonotype was detected only a few times. The chain links TRBV30 to TRBJ2-1; D gene ambiguous. Germline values: CDR1 GTSNPN, CDR2 SVGIG (reference sequence). V shed 5 bases and J shed 15 bases, with 11 bases lying between them. The CDR3 has 9 amino acids. CDR3 amino acids: CAWGPTRFF. The CDR3 bases are TGTGCCTGGGGACCTACCCGGTTCTTC.

On this clonotype itself: A much larger clone differs by one base, so this may be a read error. Lacking the conserved final phenylalanine or tryptophan, this CDR3 likely reflects a read error. The V gene is TRBV2, the J gene TRBJ1-5, with unresolved D. Between the trimmed V and J ends, which lost 3 bases and 4 bases, there was a span of 7 bases. Germline CDR1 SNHLY, CDR2 FYNNEI. This CDR3 has 13 residues. The CDR3 region has the DNA TGTGCCAGCAGTGACTTCCTTAATCAGCCCCAGCATCTT. Translated, it gives CASSDFLNQPQHL.

This clonotype has at least ten counts. The chain employs TRBV27 and TRBJ1-2; 9 nucleotides agree with TRBD1. This CDR3 contains 18 residues. Looked up from germline, CDR1 is MNHEY and CDR2 is SMNVEV (reference sequence). After removal of 2 bases from V and 6 bases from J, the junction contained 16 bases not matched to a gene. CDR3 DNA sequence: TGTGCCAGCAGTTTAAAACCCCCATTTGGACAGGGGCTGAATGGCTACACCTTC. Protein sequence: CASSLKPPFGQGLNGYTF.

This clonotype occurred once. The rearrangement uses TRBV4-2 and TRBJ1-3; D is undetermined. Per the germline V gene, CDR1 is LGHNA and CDR2 is YNFKEQ. This CDR3 spans 15 amino acids. V was cut by 3 bases and J by 1 base, with 10 bases left in between. In DNA form, the CDR3 reads TGTGCCAGCAGCCAGACCCCTCGGTCTGGAAACACCATATATTTT. It specifies CASSQTPRSGNTIYF.

As concerns this clonotype: One base away lies a much larger clone, so this may be a sequencing read error. V usage is TRBV7-2 and J usage is TRBJ2-7, with D tentatively TRBD1 or TRBD2 (5 bases each). The V gene's germline CDR1 is SGHTA and CDR2 FQGNSA. CDR3 length equals 14 residues. V shed 4 bases and J shed 3 bases, with 13 bases lying between them. This chain's CDR3 is CASSSEGRDYEQYF. DNA of the CDR3: TGTGCCAGCAGCTCAGAGGGCAGGGACTACGAGCAGTACTTC.

The chain is built from TRBV28 and TRBJ2-7; 7 bases fit TRBD2. The CDR3 is 16 amino acids. CDR1 is MDHEN, CDR2 SYDVKM, per germline. The V and J ends lost 5 bases and 4 bases, in that order; junction bases with no gene match: 14. CDR3 sequence: CASSLGTNGSWYEQYF. The CDR3 nucleotides are TGTGCCAGCAGTCTAGGGACTAACGGGAGTTGGTACGAGCAGTACTTC.

The chain recombines TRBV7-2 with TRBJ2-7, with 9 bases aligning to TRBD1. Per germline, CDR1 SGHTA and CDR2 FQGNSA. CDR3 length: 15 residues. Trimming took 5 bases from V and 2 from J; bases not matched to a gene: 7. CDR3 amino acids: CASSANRGQPYEQYF. CDR3 nucleotides: TGTGCCAGCAGCGCGAACAGGGGGCAGCCCTACGAGCAGTACTTC.

The rearrangement joins TRBV6-1 to TRBJ2-3; TRBD1 agrees at 7 bases. Per germline, CDR1 MNHNS and CDR2 SASEGT. Trimming took 0 bases from V and 11 from J; bases not matched to a gene: 5. This CDR3 is 13 amino acids long. CDR3 amino acids: CASSEAQGTEQYF. The DNA for the CDR3 is TGTGCCAGCAGTGAAGCGCAGGGGACAGAGCAGTATTTT.

The rearrangement uses TRBV19 and TRBJ2-2; TRBD1 is a possible D gene (5 bases). The germline V gene has CDR1 LNHDA and CDR2 SQIVND (reference sequence). The CDR3 extends over 14 amino acids. Trimming took off 9 bases at V and 2 bases at J, with 13 bases between the two ends. The CDR3 protein is CASTLGHNTGELFF. CDR3 in DNA: TGTGCCAGCACCCTCGGACATAACACCGGGGAGCTGTTTTTT.

This rearrangement joins TRBV7-8 to TRBJ1-3; the D is unclear. The V and J ends lost 9 bases and 0 bases respectively, with 12 bases between them. The CDR3 has 14 residues. Germline V gene sequence: CDR1 SGHVS, CDR2 FQNEAQ. The CDR3 sequence: CASLGPSSGNTIYF. CDR3 DNA sequence: TGTGCCAGTCTCGGACCGAGCTCTGGAAACACCATATATTTT.

This clonotype has at least ten counts. The rearrangement joins TRBV12-3 or TRBV12-4 to TRBJ2-1; D remains unclear. CDR3 length equals 14 residues. The V and J ends lost 2 bases and 8 bases respectively, with 13 bases between them. The DNA of the CDR3 is TGTGCCAGCAGTTTAATTAGCCGCGAGGATGAGCAGTTCTTC. It is translated as CASSLISREDEQFF.

This clonotype showed up just a few times. The DNA is omitted, as the CDR3 cannot be located on it reliably, and the CDR3 follows TCRdb's listing. The chain joins TRBV6-2 or TRBV6-3 to TRBJ2-7; the table gives TRBD1 as D, unverified against the DNA. Inclusive of both ends, the CDR3 amounts to 15 amino acids. CDR1 and CDR2 from the germline V gene are MNHEY and SVGEGT. CDR3 loop: CASSTSDRQSYEQYF.